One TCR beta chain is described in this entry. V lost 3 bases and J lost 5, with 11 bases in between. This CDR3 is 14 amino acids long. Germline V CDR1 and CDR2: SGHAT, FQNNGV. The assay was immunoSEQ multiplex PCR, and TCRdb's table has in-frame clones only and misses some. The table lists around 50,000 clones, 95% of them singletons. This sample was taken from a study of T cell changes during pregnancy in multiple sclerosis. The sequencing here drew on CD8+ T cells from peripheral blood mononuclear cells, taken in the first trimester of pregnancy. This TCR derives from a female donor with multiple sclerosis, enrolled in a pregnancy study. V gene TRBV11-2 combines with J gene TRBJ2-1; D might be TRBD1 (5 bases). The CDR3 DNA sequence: TGTGCCAGCAGCTTGATCCCAGGGAACAATGAGCAGTTCTTC. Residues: CASSLIPGNNEQFF. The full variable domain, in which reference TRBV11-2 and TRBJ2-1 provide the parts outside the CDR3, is EAGVAQSPRYKIIEKRQSVAFWCNPISGHATLYWYQQILGQGPKLLIQFQNNGVVDDSQLPKDRFSAERLKGVDSTLKIQPAKLEDSAVYLCASSLIPGNNEQFFGPGTRLTVL.